These T cell receptor beta chains were read from a single sample in a study of blood T cell repertoires in COVID-19. The assay was immunoSEQ multiplex PCR, and TCRdb's table has in-frame clones only and misses some. The sample records some 160,000 clones, more than 65% being singletons. The sequencing input was peripheral blood. The receptors derive from a man between 65 and 79 years old with active or convalescent COVID-19. The CDR3 runs from the conserved cysteine through the conserved F or W. The D gene is left open where the match is weak. The size field is filled for only some rows; it gives once, few, many or a size class.

j_gene | abundance | v_gene | d_gene | CDR3aa | CDR3nt
TRBJ1-2 | . | TRBV5-5 | TRBD1 | CASSPGTDRGYTF | TGTGCCAGCAGCCCCGGGACAGATCGTGGCTACACCTTC
TRBJ2-7 | few | TRBV10-3 | TRBD1 | CATLPLNGTAYEQYF | TGTGCCACACTTCCCTTAAACGGGACAGCTTACGAGCAGTACTTC
TRBJ2-3 | . | TRBV7-3 | TRBD2 | CASSWASGRTDTQYF | TGTGCCAGCAGCTGGGCTAGCGGGAGGACAGATACGCAGTATTTT
TRBJ2-1 | . | TRBV5-1 | . | CASSPTGDSINEQFF | TGCGCCAGCAGTCCAACAGGGGACTCGATTAATGAGCAGTTCTTC
TRBJ2-7 | few | TRBV28 | TRBD2 | CASRETAGTSGYEQYF | TGTGCCAGCAGGGAGACCGCCGGGACTAGCGGGTACGAGCAGTACTTC
TRBJ2-3 | . | TRBV14 | TRBD2 | CASSQDVSGRATQYF | TGTGCCAGCAGCCAAGATGTTAGTGGGAGGGCTACGCAGTATTTT
TRBJ2-4 | . | TRBV6-6 | TRBD1 | CASSTTGTGKNIQYF | TGTGCCAGTTCGACTACCGGGACAGGAAAAAACATTCAGTACTTC
TRBJ2-1 | . | TRBV7-9 | TRBD2 | CASSLASSGTYNEQFF | TGTGCCAGCAGCTTAGCTTCTAGCGGGACCTACAATGAGCAGTTCTTC
TRBJ1-5 | . | TRBV5-1 | . | CASSRGETSNQPQHF | TGCGCCAGCAGCCGAGGAGAGACTAGCAATCAGCCCCAGCATTTT
TRBJ2-1 | . | TRBV6-2/TRBV6-3 | TRBD2 | CASSYRLAGGHGEQFF | TGTGCCAGCAGTTATAGGCTAGCGGGAGGGCATGGTGAGCAGTTCTTC
TRBJ2-3 | . | TRBV24-1 | TRBD2 | CATSDPTRSGGTDTQYF | TGTGCCACCAGTGACCCCACGAGGAGCGGGGGCACAGATACGCAGTATTTT
TRBJ1-3 | . | TRBV19 | . | CASSFSRDTGNTIYF | TGTGCCAGTAGTTTCTCCCGGGACACTGGAAACACCATATATTTT
TRBJ1-4 | . | TRBV3-1/TRBV3-2 | TRBD1 | CASSRGQLAPEKLFF | TGTGCCAGCAGCCGGGGACAGCTTGCTCCTGAAAAACTGTTTTTT
TRBJ2-1 | . | TRBV5-1 | . | CASSLALGAGAYNEQFF | TGCGCCAGCAGCTTGGCCCTAGGGGCAGGGGCATACAATGAGCAGTTCTTC
TRBJ1-3 | . | TRBV7-9 | . | CASSLVSISGNTIYF | TGTGCCAGCAGCTTAGTCAGTATCTCTGGAAACACCATATATTTT
TRBJ2-5 | . | TRBV5-4 | TRBD1 | CASSRGQGDETQYF | TGTGCCAGCAGCAGGGGACAGGGAGACGAGACCCAGTACTTC
TRBJ2-3 | . | TRBV27 | TRBD2 | CATSRTSANTDTQYF | TGTGCCACTTCCCGGACTAGCGCTAACACAGATACGCAGTATTTT
TRBJ2-7 | . | TRBV5-5 | TRBD1 | CASSLGTGSIFDEQYF | TGTGCCAGCAGCCTGGGGACAGGGTCCATCTTCGACGAGCAGTACTTC
TRBJ1-3 | . | TRBV3-1/TRBV3-2 | . | CASSPFRGNTIYF | TGTGCCAGCAGCCCTTTCAGGGGAAACACCATATATTTT
TRBJ2-7 | . | TRBV6-5 | TRBD1 | CASSVTGNYEQYF | TGTGCCAGCAGCGTGACAGGGAACTACGAGCAGTACTTC